Below are 32 T cell receptor beta chains sequenced from a single sample in a study of shared clonotypes between healthy human individuals. Naive CD8 cells were CD45RO-negative, positively selected for CCR7, excluding terminally differentiated effector memory CD45RA+ cells. The data were produced by immunoSEQ multiplex PCR, yet TCRdb's version contains in-frame clones alone and is incomplete. The profile shows roughly 1,800,000 clones, about 95% of them singletons. Sequenced sample: naive CD8+ T cells sorted from blood. All receptors come from a man between 18 and 29 years old in good health.

On this clone: Distinct nucleotide sequences in the sample also encode this CDR3. The V call is TRBV28, the J call TRBJ1-3; no firm D call. Between the trimmed V and J ends, which lost 5 bases and 1 base, there was a span of 9 bases. This CDR3 region has 14 residues. Germline CDR1 MDHEN, CDR2 SYDVKM. CDR3: CASSPGPSGNTIYF. In DNA, the CDR3 is TGTGCCAGCAGTCCCGGACCGTCTGGAAACACCATATATTTT.

The chain employs TRBV28 and TRBJ2-1, with TRBD2 identical over 8 bases. The CDR3 runs to 19 residues. V was clipped by 6 bases and J by 0 bases; unmatched bases: 16. Germline CDR1 reads MDHEN; CDR2 reads SYDVKM. The CDR3 reads CASSRDIFTSGSSYNEQFF. CDR3 DNA: TGTGCCAGCAGCCGGGACATTTTTACGAGCGGGAGCTCCTACAATGAGCAGTTCTTC.

To note about this clone: A junction boundary mismatches the germline segment, possibly from a read error. V usage is TRBV7-9 and J usage is TRBJ1-1, with D perhaps matching TRBD1 (6 bases). In germline, CDR1 is SEHNR, CDR2 FQNEAQ (reference sequence). This CDR3 has 15 residues. The CDR3 region is CASNRREGVNAEAFF. The CDR3 DNA follows: TGTGCCAGCAACCGCCGGGAGGGGGTGAACGCTGAAGCTTTCTTT.

This chain uses TRBV2 with TRBJ2-7; 8 bases are shared with TRBD2. V shed 7 bases, J shed 0 bases, and the junction held 2 bases outside the gene matches. Germline V gene lookup returns CDR1 SNHLY and CDR2 FYNNEI. This CDR3 has 13 amino acids. The CDR3 nucleotides are TGTGCCAGCAAACTAGCGGACTCCTACGAGCAGTACTTC. As protein: CASKLADSYEQYF.

The chain uses TRBV14 and TRBJ1-3, with D hard to call. The CDR3 runs to 14 residues. Germline assignment: CDR1 SGHDN and CDR2 FVKESK. Trimming pared 1 base from V and 2 bases from J, leaving 6 bases between. The CDR3 sequence: CASSQVGAGNTIYF. The DNA for the CDR3 is TGTGCCAGCAGCCAAGTAGGAGCTGGAAACACCATATATTTT.

The chain employs TRBV5-1 and TRBJ1-4; D remains ambiguous. This CDR3 is built from 14 residues. Germline loops: CDR1 SGHRS, CDR2 YFSETQ. V was trimmed by 1 base and J by 8 bases, leaving 12 bases between them. Written as DNA, the CDR3 is TGCGCCAGCAGCTTGTTAAGTAATGCGGAAAAACTGTTTTTT. It encodes CASSLLSNAEKLFF.

V is TRBV5-8 and J is TRBJ2-7; no firm D call. The ends were cut back, 2 bases at V and 2 bases at J, with 20 bases in the middle. The germline V gene has CDR1 SGHTS and CDR2 YDEGEE. CDR3 length equals 17 residues. CDR3 sequence (DNA): TGTGCCAGCAGCTTAAAGATTGGGGTGGGGTACACCTACGAGCAGTACTTC. Amino acid sequence: CASSLKIGVGYTYEQYF. Drawing the rest from reference TRBV5-8 and TRBJ2-7, the complete variable domain is EAGVTQSPTHLIKTRGQQATLRCSPISGHTSVYWYQQALGLGLQFLLWYDEGEERNRGNFPPRFSGRQFPNYSSELNVNALELEDSALYLCASSLKIGVGYTYEQYFGPGTRLTVT.

J is TRBJ2-5 and V is TRBV28; D gene unclear. V was pared by 3 bases and J by 1 base, with 9 bases between. Germline V gene lookup returns CDR1 MDHEN and CDR2 SYDVKM. The CDR3 length is 14 residues. The CDR3 loop reads CASSFRLFQETQYF. DNA of the CDR3: TGTGCCAGCAGTTTTAGGCTTTTCCAAGAGACCCAGTACTTC.

The V gene is TRBV5-4, the J gene TRBJ2-7, with a possible D match to TRBD1 (5 bases). Germline CDR1 reads SGHNT; CDR2 reads YYREEE (reference sequence). Trimming stripped 1 base from V and 2 bases from J, with 13 bases between. The CDR3 sequence is 15 residues long. CDR3 loop: CASSLQGMTPYEQYF. CDR3 nucleotides: TGTGCCAGCAGCTTGCAGGGTATGACCCCCTACGAGCAGTACTTC.

The V and J genes are TRBV19 and TRBJ1-1; D is possibly TRBD1 (5 bases). The CDR3 spans 15 residues. The V end lost 7 bases, the J end lost 0 bases, and 15 bases lay between the germline ends. From germline, CDR1 is LNHDA and CDR2 SQIVND (reference sequence). CDR3 nucleotides: TGTGCCAGTACCGCTGGCTGGGGGATGAACACTGAAGCTTTCTTT. Translating it yields CASTAGWGMNTEAFF.

A word on this clone: Other nucleotide sequences from this sample produce the same CDR3. The rearrangement uses TRBV5-4 and TRBJ2-2, with D perhaps matching TRBD1 (5 bases). The CDR3 totals 14 residues. Germline V gene data show CDR1 as SGHNT and CDR2 as YYREEE (reference sequence). V lost 0 bases to trimming and J lost 5 bases, with 8 bases between them. CDR3 nucleotide sequence: TGTGCCAGCAGCTTGGGGACAAATACCGGGGAGCTGTTTTTT. Encoded protein: CASSLGTNTGELFF.

J is TRBJ1-1 and V is TRBV28, with D unresolved. This CDR3 has 11 residues. The germline V gene has CDR1 MDHEN and CDR2 SYDVKM. V lost 5 bases and J 5 bases, leaving 6 bases between the germline ends. CDR3 sequence: CASSRFTEAFF. In DNA, the CDR3 is TGTGCCAGCAGTCGGTTTACTGAAGCTTTCTTT.

This chain links TRBV25-1 with TRBJ1-3; D is ambiguous. V was clipped by 2 bases and J by 0 bases, with 8 bases between them. From germline, CDR1 is MGHDK and CDR2 SYGVNS. The CDR3 runs to 15 residues. CDR3 sequence reads: CASSEDGHSGNTIYF. Here the CDR3 DNA reads TGTGCCAGCAGTGAAGACGGTCACTCTGGAAACACCATATATTTT.

The J gene is TRBJ2-4, the V gene TRBV2, with TRBD1 matching 7 bases. With V trimmed by 2 bases and J by 9 bases, 7 bases remained unmatched. Germline loops: CDR1 SNHLY, CDR2 FYNNEI. CDR3 length equals 14 residues. The CDR3 protein is CASSEPPTGTIQYF. CDR3 DNA sequence: TGTGCCAGCAGTGAACCCCCGACAGGGACCATTCAGTACTTC. Supplemented by reference TRBV2 and TRBJ2-4, the full variable domain reads EPEVTQTPSHQVTQMGQEVILRCVPISNHLYFYWYRQILGQKVEFLVSFYNNEISEKSEIFDDQFSVERPDGSNFTLKIRSTKLEDSAMYFCASSEPPTGTIQYFGAGTRLSVL.

This chain uses TRBV7-9 with TRBJ2-7, with D possibly matching TRBD1 (6 bases). V dropped 2 bases and J dropped 7 bases, with 21 bases sitting between them. Germline V gene data show CDR1 as SEHNR and CDR2 as FQNEAQ (reference sequence). This CDR3 spans 16 amino acids. CDR3 sequence: CASSLPSWTETGEQYF. The CDR3 DNA follows: TGTGCCAGCAGCTTACCTTCCTGGACAGAAACGGGGGAGCAGTACTTC. Variable domain in full (rest from reference TRBV7-9 and TRBJ2-7): DTGVSQNPRHKITKRGQNVTFRCDPISEHNRLYWYRQTLGQGPEFLTYFQNEAQLEKSRLLSDRFSAERPKGSFSTLEIQRTEQGDSAMYLCASSLPSWTETGEQYFGPGTRLTVT.

V and J are TRBV27 and TRBJ2-7; TRBD1 is a possible D gene (6 bases). The ends were cut back, 0 bases at V and 8 bases at J, with 14 bases in the middle. Germline V gene sequence: CDR1 MNHEY, CDR2 SMNVEV (reference sequence). This CDR3 has 14 residues. The CDR3: CASSLSQGWGQQYF. CDR3 DNA: TGTGCCAGCAGTTTATCCCAGGGTTGGGGGCAGCAGTACTTC.

The chain joins TRBV11-3 to TRBJ2-7; no firm D call. The ends were cut back, 1 base at V and 6 bases at J, with 10 bases in the middle. The CDR3 runs to 13 residues. Germline CDR1 is SGHNT and CDR2 is YENEEA. DNA for the CDR3: TGTGCCAGCAGCTTAGTTAAGGATGCCGAGCAGTACTTC. Protein: CASSLVKDAEQYF.

The chain joins TRBV6-5 to TRBJ1-1, with 7 bases that match TRBD1. Germline V gene lookup returns CDR1 MNHEY and CDR2 SVGAGI. V was pared by 7 bases and J by 3 bases, with 5 bases of the junction left unmatched. The CDR3 spans 13 residues. CDR3 protein: CASNDREDTEAFF. The CDR3 DNA is TGTGCCAGCAACGACAGGGAAGACACTGAAGCTTTCTTT.

The rearrangement links TRBV7-8 to TRBJ2-7; 9 bases are shared with TRBD1. Germline V CDR1 and CDR2: SGHVS, FQNEAQ. The CDR3 consists of 13 residues. Trimming at V came to 8 bases and at J to 1 base, leaving 3 bases not matched to a gene. CDR3 in DNA: TGTGCCAGCCGGGACAGGGTGTCCTACGAGCAGTACTTC. Residues: CASRDRVSYEQYF.

This CDR3 reads CAISESRAMTEGYTF. CDR3 bases: TGTGCCATCAGTGAGTCAAGGGCCATGACGGAAGGCTACACCTTC. This sequence joins TRBV10-3 and TRBJ1-2; D is unclear. The germline gives CDR1 ENHRY, CDR2 SYGVKD. The CDR3 sequence is 15 residues long. V gave up 0 bases and J gave up 8 bases, with 16 bases separating them.

Here the CDR3 DNA reads TGTGCCAGCAGTCCAGGACAGGGTACCGACGAGCAGTACTTC. Translation: CASSPGQGTDEQYF. The chain uses TRBV6-5 and TRBJ2-7; 8 bases are shared with TRBD1. The CDR3 has 14 residues. Germline V gene sequence: CDR1 MNHEY, CDR2 SVGAGI. The V and J ends lost 5 bases and 5 bases, in that order; junction bases with no gene match: 8.

The chain combines TRBV7-9 with TRBJ2-1, with 8 bases that match TRBD2. Germline lookup yields CDR1 SEHNR and CDR2 FQNEAQ (reference sequence). This CDR3 is 19 amino acids long. The trim removed 6 bases at V and 4 bases at J, leaving 20 bases unmatched. The CDR3 coding sequence is TGTGCCAGCAGTTTTGCCCCTACTTTAGCGGGACACCCGTACAATGAGCAGTTCTTC. Amino acids: CASSFAPTLAGHPYNEQFF.

In the case of this clone: This same CDR3 is encoded by further DNA sequences in the sample. V is TRBV5-6 and J is TRBJ2-7; D gene uncertain. Trimming stripped 0 bases from V and 4 bases from J, with 5 bases between. CDR3 length: 12 residues. Per the germline V gene, CDR1 is SGHDT and CDR2 is YYEEEE. The CDR3 loop is CASSLDGYEQYF. The CDR3 DNA reads TGTGCCAGCAGCTTGGATGGATACGAGCAGTACTTC.

V and J are TRBV6-1 and TRBJ2-7, with 8 bases lining up with TRBD1. Unmatched junction bases numbered 7, after V lost 5 bases and J lost 4 bases. Per the germline V gene, CDR1 is MNHNS and CDR2 is SASEGT. This CDR3 region has 14 residues. In nucleotides, the CDR3 is TGTGCCAGCAGTCCAAGGACAGGGTGGTACGAGCAGTACTTC. It encodes CASSPRTGWYEQYF.

The chain is built from TRBV4-3 and TRBJ1-1, with TRBD1 identical over 8 bases. V was pared by 1 base and J by 0 bases, with 4 bases of the junction left unmatched. The germline V gene encodes CDR1 LGHNA and CDR2 YSLEER. CDR3 length: 16 amino acids. CDR3 in DNA: TGCGCCAGCAGCCAAGGAGGACAGGGAATGAACACTGAAGCTTTCTTT. Translation gives CASSQGGQGMNTEAFF.

The V call is TRBV6-1, the J call TRBJ2-2; 9 nucleotides agree with TRBD1. Germline V gives CDR1 MNHNS, CDR2 SASEGT. Unmatched junction bases numbered 16, after V lost 3 bases and J lost 8 bases. This CDR3 spans 18 amino acids. The CDR3 sequence is CASSDSRGTGGTRGELFF. CDR3 in DNA: TGTGCCAGCAGTGATTCACGTGGAACAGGGGGCACTAGGGGGGAGCTGTTTTTT.

This chain links TRBV6-1 with TRBJ1-2; D gene ambiguous. There are 14 residues in the CDR3. V lost 0 bases and J lost 8, with 13 bases in between. The germline V gene encodes CDR1 MNHNS and CDR2 SASEGT. The CDR3 nucleotides are TGTGCCAGCAGTGAAGCGTCCAGCCCGAGGGGCTACACCTTC. Protein: CASSEASSPRGYTF.

Remarks on this clone: At the DNA level, this CDR3 is encoded by other sequences in the same sample as well. This chain joins TRBV5-4 and TRBJ1-2; D is possibly TRBD1 (6 bases). Trimming cost V 0 bases and J 5 bases, with 8 bases left between them. There are 13 residues in the CDR3. Germline assignment: CDR1 SGHNT and CDR2 YYREEE (reference sequence). CDR3 loop: CASSLETGYGYTF. The CDR3 DNA reads as TGTGCCAGCAGCTTGGAAACAGGGTATGGCTACACCTTC.

This clone was seen once. This rearrangement joins TRBV4-1 to TRBJ1-4; D is unresolved. This CDR3 is built from 18 residues. From germline, CDR1 is MGHRA and CDR2 YSYEKL. V dropped 0 bases and J dropped 0 bases, with 14 bases sitting between them. CDR3 sequence reads: CASSQETSSTATNEKLFF. CDR3 sequence (DNA): TGCGCCAGCAGCCAAGAAACCAGCAGTACTGCAACTAATGAAAAACTGTTTTTT.

This chain uses TRBV5-1 with TRBJ2-1; D gene uncertain. Germline CDR1 reads SGHRS; CDR2 reads YFSETQ. Trimming removed 0 bases from V and 6 bases from J, with 7 bases in between. This CDR3 contains 13 residues. The CDR3 loop reads CASSLGQANEQFF. Here the CDR3 DNA reads TGCGCCAGCAGCTTGGGCCAGGCCAATGAGCAGTTCTTC. The full variable domain, with the rest looked up from reference TRBV5-1 and TRBJ2-1, is KAGVTQTPRYLIKTRGQQVTLSCSPISGHRSVSWYQQTPGQGLQFLFEYFSETQRNKGNFPGRFSGRQFSNSRSEMNVSTLELGDSALYLCASSLGQANEQFFGPGTRLTVL.

The rearrangement uses TRBV4-1 and TRBJ2-7, with TRBD2 matching over 10 bases. Germline V gives CDR1 MGHRA, CDR2 YSYEKL. The V segment lost 5 bases and the J segment 4 bases; nucleotides outside the gene matches: 8. The CDR3 length is 15 residues. CDR3 in amino acids: CASSFSASGGYEQYF. CDR3 nucleotide sequence: TGCGCCAGCAGCTTCTCGGCTAGCGGGGGTTACGAGCAGTACTTC.

The DNA of the CDR3 is TGCGCCAGCAGTGATTTAGGGACTAGTACAGATACGCAGTATTTT. It yields the protein CASSDLGTSTDTQYF. The chain couples TRBV10-2 to TRBJ2-3, with 8 bases that match TRBD2. From germline, CDR1 is WSHSY and CDR2 SAAADI. The CDR3 is 15 residues long. The J segment lost 3 bases and the V segment lost 3 bases, leaving 5 bases of the junction unmatched.